This T cell receptor (beta chain) was obtained from a study of cytomegalovirus exposure and HLA in healthy donors. General study results and limits: Subsequent analysis of the 110 or so validation repertoires found a tendency for first-cohort TCR clusters to co-occur. While the bulk of TCR sequences proved rare, some public TCRs turned up in many donors. Listed as cytomegalovirus-associated were 150 or so TCR beta chains.

V lost 10 bases, J lost 1 base, and 13 bases stayed unmatched. Germline V CDR1 and CDR2: SNHLY, FYNNEI. The CDR3 covers 16 residues. Method: immunoSEQ multiplex PCR; TCRdb's copy keeps in-frame clones and lacks some. The repertoire holds approximately 170,000 clones, approximately 81% seen once, with roughly 10% in the top ten. Donors were drawn from the 120-subject validation cohort, separate from the roughly 700-subject first cohort. Comments on this clone: Antigen: not known.

Sequencing was done on a sample of PBMCs. This sequence originates from a man aged 25-45 years in good health and CMV-seropositive. V and J are TRBV2 and TRBJ2-3; TRBD1 aligns across 8 bases. The CDR3 DNA sequence: TGTGCCACCCCGAATCAGGGGGCGAGGGGCACAGATACGCAGTATTTT. This gives the protein CATPNQGARGTDTQYF.